Following are 7 T cell receptor beta chains from one sample sequenced in a study of blood T cell repertoires in COVID-19. The method was immunoSEQ multiplex PCR; TCRdb's version includes in-frame clones alone and lacks a portion of them. The sample has under 200,000 clones; 80% to 85% are singletons. Sequencing used peripheral blood. All receptors come from a woman aged 65 to 85 with COVID-19, enrolled during active disease.

This sequence joins TRBV27 and TRBJ2-7; D might be TRBD2 (5 bases). This CDR3 spans 14 amino acids. V gave up 7 bases and J gave up 1 base, with 14 bases separating them. Germline CDR1 is MNHEY and CDR2 is SMNVEV (reference sequence). The CDR3 nucleotides read TGTGCCAGCACTCCGCGGGCAGGATCCTACGAGCAGTACTTC. This gives the protein CASTPRAGSYEQYF.

This rearrangement joins TRBV6-5 to TRBJ1-1; TRBD1 matches 9 bases. The CDR3 runs to 14 residues. V shed 8 bases, J shed 0 bases, and the junction held 4 bases outside the gene matches. Germline CDR1 reads MNHEY; CDR2 reads SVGAGI. CDR3 amino acids: CASGDRAVNTEAFF. CDR3 nucleotides: TGTGCCAGCGGGGACAGGGCGGTGAACACTGAAGCTTTCTTT.

CDR3 sequence reads: CASRTPLVHEQYF. CDR3 in DNA: TGTGCCAGCAGGACCCCTCTAGTCCACGAGCAGTACTTC. The chain links TRBV6-5 to TRBJ2-7; D uncertain. The V and J ends lost 6 bases and 5 bases respectively, with 14 bases between them. Germline CDR1 reads MNHEY; CDR2 reads SVGAGI. CDR3 length equals 13 residues.

This clone appeared a single time. The chain is built from TRBV3-1 (or the pseudogene TRBV3-2) and TRBJ1-2; TRBD1 is a possible D gene (5 bases). CDR3 length: 14 amino acids. The germline V gene has CDR1 LGHDT and CDR2 YNNKEL (reference sequence). V lost 4 bases, J lost 3 bases, and 12 bases lay in between. For the CDR3, the DNA is TGTGCCAGCAGCCCGCAGGGATTTCACTATGGCTACACCTTC. Its translation: CASSPQGFHYGYTF.

The chain is built from TRBV19 and TRBJ1-5, with D possibly being TRBD1 (6 bases). V was cut by 1 base and J by 2 bases, with 12 bases left in between. The germline V gene encodes CDR1 LNHDA and CDR2 SQIVND (reference sequence). CDR3 length equals 16 residues. CDR3 loop: CASSIVGGAGNQPQHF. The CDR3 DNA reads as TGTGCCAGTAGTATAGTAGGGGGGGCAGGCAATCAGCCCCAGCATTTT.

This clone was detected only a few times. The chain joins TRBV6-1 to TRBJ1-6; D remains unclear. There are 14 residues in the CDR3. The V end lost 2 bases, the J end lost 13 bases, and 15 bases lay between the germline ends. Germline loops: CDR1 MNHNS, CDR2 SASEGT. CDR3: CASSEFGTAEPLHF. In DNA form, the CDR3 reads TGTGCCAGCAGTGAATTCGGCACGGCGGAGCCCCTCCACTTT.

The chain links TRBV5-6 to TRBJ1-1; D may be TRBD1 (5 bases). V shed 2 bases and J shed 3 bases, with 14 bases lying between them. Germline values: CDR1 SGHDT, CDR2 YYEEEE. This CDR3 region has 15 residues. In DNA form, the CDR3 reads TGTGCCAGCAGCTTAACGGGCGGGGCGGACACTGAAGCTTTCTTT. As protein: CASSLTGGADTEAFF.